This TCR beta chain is from a study of blood T cell repertoires in COVID-19. About the research overall: Whether acute or convalescent, the COVID-19 samples came from the United States, Italy and Spain. PBMCs, B-cell-depleted T cells, or T cells provided the cDNA or gDNA that made up the material.

Clones were sequenced by immunoSEQ multiplex PCR, and TCRdb holds only the in-frame ones, with some missing. The sample includes about 99,000 clones, 79% of them seen just once. CDR1 is SNHLY, CDR2 FYNNEI, per germline. The V end was cut by 7 bases, the J end by 7 bases, with 14 bases between. The CDR3 has 13 residues. Sequenced input: peripheral blood. This receptor was obtained from a woman over 75 with active or convalescent COVID-19. The chain couples TRBV2 to TRBJ1-5, with D perhaps matching TRBD1 (5 bases). The CDR3 loop is CASTRERDQPQHF. CDR3 DNA: TGTGCCAGCACCAGGGAAAGAGACCAGCCCCAGCATTTT.